These 21 T cell receptor beta chains originate from one sample sequenced in a study of cytomegalovirus exposure and HLA in healthy donors. This PCR relied on a set of 60 Vbeta primers and 13 Jbeta primers. The table came from immunoSEQ multiplex PCR; TCRdb's copy has only in-frame clones and leaves some out. Of 150,000 to 160,000 clones in the sample, 80% are singletons; the top ten hold about 13%. Source material: PBMCs. All receptors derive from a man aged 30 to 39 in good health and CMV-seropositive.

V gene TRBV10-3 combines with J gene TRBJ2-1, with 11 nucleotides matching TRBD2. J lost 3 bases, V lost 0 bases, and 1 base had no gene match. The CDR3 consists of 16 residues. The germline V gene has CDR1 ENHRY and CDR2 SYGVKD. The CDR3 loop reads CAISESGTSGYNEQFF. CDR3 bases: TGTGCCATCAGTGAGTCGGGGACTAGCGGCTACAATGAGCAGTTCTTC.

In DNA, the CDR3 is TGTGCCAGCAGCGTACAGGGGGTTACTAATGAAAAACTGTTTTTT. Translation: CASSVQGVTNEKLFF. This sequence joins TRBV7-2 and TRBJ1-4; 8 positions agree with TRBD1. Germline CDR1 is SGHTA and CDR2 is FQGNSA. The CDR3 has 15 amino acids. Trimming took 5 bases from V and 2 from J; bases not matched to a gene: 4. Using reference TRBV7-2 and TRBJ1-4 for the parts outside the CDR3, the full variable domain is GAGVSQSPSNKVTEKGKDVELRCDPISGHTALYWYRQSLGQGLEFLIYFQGNSAPDKSGLPSDRFSAERTGGSVSTLTIQRTQQEDSAVYLCASSVQGVTNEKLFFGSGTQLSVL.

V usage is TRBV2 and J usage is TRBJ2-3; no reliable D call. Trimming took 8 bases from V and 0 from J, leaving 18 bases between them. The germline CDR1 and CDR2 sequences are SNHLY and FYNNEI. The CDR3 sequence is 16 residues long. The DNA for the CDR3 is TGTGCCAGCCAACGGCGAGGCACCCCTAGCACAGATACGCAGTATTTT. It specifies CASQRRGTPSTDTQYF.

This clone has only one observation. The rearrangement links TRBV19 to TRBJ1-1; D gene unclear. Germline CDR1 is LNHDA and CDR2 is SQIVND (reference sequence). V was trimmed by 6 bases and J by 1 base, leaving 9 bases between them. The CDR3 has 13 residues. CDR3 bases: TGTGCCAGTAGGTTGACTTGGAACACTGAAGCTTTCTTT. Its protein product is CASRLTWNTEAFF.

The chain is built from TRBV7-2 and TRBJ1-1; 9 nucleotides agree with TRBD1. The CDR3 is 16 amino acids. Unmatched junction bases numbered 4, after V lost 1 base and J lost 1 base. CDR1 and CDR2 from the germline V gene are SGHTA and FQGNSA. The CDR3 bases are TGTGCCAGCAGCTTAGGTGGGACAGGGTGGAACACTGAAGCTTTCTTT. Protein: CASSLGGTGWNTEAFF. The full variable domain, its missing parts supplied by reference TRBV7-2 and TRBJ1-1, is GAGVSQSPSNKVTEKGKDVELRCDPISGHTALYWYRQSLGQGLEFLIYFQGNSAPDKSGLPSDRFSAERTGGSVSTLTIQRTQQEDSAVYLCASSLGGTGWNTEAFFGQGTRLTVV.

The J gene is TRBJ2-2, the V gene TRBV7-9, with D tentatively TRBD1 (5 bases). CDR1 is SEHNR, CDR2 FQNEAQ, per germline (reference sequence). CDR3 length: 13 residues. V was shortened by 5 bases and J by 6 bases, with 10 bases between the two germline ends. The CDR3 loop is CASSRAGSGELFF. The CDR3 DNA follows: TGTGCCAGCAGCAGAGCAGGGTCCGGGGAGCTGTTTTTT.

This chain links TRBV11-2 with TRBJ1-3; TRBD1 is a possible D gene (6 bases). This CDR3 is built from 15 residues. Trimming stripped 3 bases from V and 0 bases from J, with 9 bases between. Germline values: CDR1 SGHAT, CDR2 FQNNGV. This chain's CDR3 is CASSLTGISGNTIYF. CDR3 bases: TGTGCCAGCAGCTTGACAGGAATCTCTGGAAACACCATATATTTT.

The J gene is TRBJ2-7, the V gene TRBV25-1; the match to TRBD1 covers 8 bases. CDR3 length: 16 amino acids. The V gene's germline CDR1 is MGHDK and CDR2 SYGVNS. Losses at the gene ends were 0 bases for V and 0 bases for J; bases not matched to a gene: 4. The CDR3 nucleotides are TGTGCCAGCAGTGAATACTCAGGGGGCGGCTCCTACGAGCAGTACTTC. This sequence encodes CASSEYSGGGSYEQYF.

CDR3 bases: TGTGCCAGCAGGGACAGACAAGAGACCCAGTACTTC. As protein: CASRDRQETQYF. The chain couples TRBV6-6 to TRBJ2-5, with D perhaps matching TRBD1 (6 bases). The CDR3 runs to 12 residues. Germline lookup yields CDR1 MNHNY and CDR2 SVGAGI (reference sequence). V dropped 6 bases and J dropped 2 bases, with 7 bases sitting between them.

J is TRBJ2-3 and V is TRBV28, with 10 bases identical to TRBD2. Trimming took 3 bases from V and 4 from J; bases not matched to a gene: 7. Germline CDR1 is MDHEN and CDR2 is SYDVKM. This CDR3 comprises 16 residues. The CDR3 coding sequence is TGTGCCAGCAGTTTTCTCCTAGCGGGAGCGGCAGATACGCAGTATTTT. Amino acids: CASSFLLAGAADTQYF.

In nucleotides, the CDR3 is TGTGCCAGCAGCCGGGACAGGGACTACGAGCAGTACTTC. This sequence encodes CASSRDRDYEQYF. The chain is built from TRBV11-2 and TRBJ2-7, with 9 bases that match TRBD1. Per the germline V gene, CDR1 is SGHAT and CDR2 is FQNNGV. The V segment lost 5 bases and the J segment 3 bases; nucleotides outside the gene matches: 2. There are 13 residues in the CDR3.

The chain links TRBV2 to TRBJ1-1; 8 positions agree with TRBD1. The CDR3 totals 15 residues. The germline V gene has CDR1 SNHLY and CDR2 FYNNEI. The ends lost 1 base at V and 7 bases at J; junction bases unmatched: 8. The CDR3 region is CASSEGVRGRIEAFF. CDR3 sequence (DNA): TGTGCCAGCAGTGAAGGGGTCAGGGGGCGGATTGAAGCTTTCTTT.

The V gene is TRBV29-1, the J gene TRBJ1-1; D is perhaps TRBD1 (6 bases). CDR1 and CDR2 from the germline V gene are SQVTM and ANQGSEA. Trimming left V 4 bases short and J 0 bases short, with 6 bases between. The CDR3 runs to 12 residues. In DNA form, the CDR3 reads TGCAGCGTTGGGACAGTGAACACTGAAGCTTTCTTT. This encodes CSVGTVNTEAFF.

The chain uses TRBV7-9 and TRBJ2-3, with a tentative D call TRBD2 (7 bases). From germline, CDR1 is SEHNR and CDR2 FQNEAQ (reference sequence). The CDR3 runs to 17 residues. The V gene lost 4 bases and the J gene lost 6 bases, with 23 bases spanning the gap. For the CDR3, the DNA is TGTGCCAGCAGCTCCACCGCGGGGGCGGTCCTAGGTGATACGCAGTATTTT. It is translated as CASSSTAGAVLGDTQYF.

The V gene is TRBV27, the J gene TRBJ2-7; tentatively, D is TRBD2 (7 bases). Looked up from germline, CDR1 is MNHEY and CDR2 is SMNVEV (reference sequence). The CDR3 has 14 residues. Trimming removed 3 bases at V and 6 bases at J, with 15 bases between. As DNA, the CDR3 is TGTGCCAGCAGTTTGTCGCGCGGGGGCCTCGAGCAGTACTTC. It specifies CASSLSRGGLEQYF.

This clone was detected only a few times. V gene TRBV5-4 combines with J gene TRBJ2-5; 7 bases are a match to TRBD1. Per germline, CDR1 SGHNT and CDR2 YYREEE (reference sequence). CDR3 size: 13 residues. V lost 6 bases, J lost 3 bases, and 5 bases stayed unmatched. For the CDR3, the DNA is TGTGCCAGCAATACTGGACAGGAAGAGACCCAGTACTTC. Encoded protein: CASNTGQEETQYF. Complete variable domain (other parts from reference TRBV5-4 and TRBJ2-5): ETGVTQSPTHLIKTRGQQVTLRCSSQSGHNTVSWYQQALGQGPQFIFQYYREEENGRGNFPPRFSGLQFPNYSSELNVNALELDDSALYLCASNTGQEETQYFGPGTRLLVL.

The rearrangement uses TRBV10-1 and TRBJ1-1; the match to TRBD1 covers 7 bases. Germline loops: CDR1 WNHNN, CDR2 SYGVQD (reference sequence). The CDR3 is 14 amino acids. The V gene end was trimmed by 5 bases and the J gene end by 11 bases; junction bases not matched to a gene: 14. CDR3 amino acids: CASSSGQGVRRAFF. The DNA of the CDR3 is TGCGCCAGCAGTTCGGGGCAGGGGGTCCGGAGGGCTTTCTTT.

The genes are TRBV2 and TRBJ1-6; no clear D. Trimming removed 8 bases from V and 4 bases from J, with 9 bases in between. The germline CDR1 and CDR2 sequences are SNHLY and FYNNEI. The CDR3 is made up of 13 amino acids. The CDR3 loop is CASSPSYNSPLHF. The CDR3 nucleotides read TGTGCCAGCTCACCCAGTTATAATTCACCCCTCCACTTT.

V gene TRBV28 combines with J gene TRBJ2-3, with 11 bases fitting TRBD2. Unmatched junction bases numbered 6, after V lost 1 base and J lost 0 bases. The CDR3 spans 18 residues. In germline, CDR1 is MDHEN, CDR2 SYDVKM. The CDR3 loop is CASSLLRGTSGSTDTQYF. The CDR3 bases are TGTGCCAGCAGTTTATTAAGGGGGACTAGCGGTAGCACAGATACGCAGTATTTT.

For this clone: The junction and the germline gene differ at one end; a read error may be behind it. The chain couples TRBV2 to TRBJ1-2; tentatively, D is TRBD1 (6 bases). This CDR3 is 13 amino acids long. Germline V lookup: CDR1 SNHLY, CDR2 FYNNEI. CDR3 sequence reads: CASSARRGFGYPF. The CDR3 DNA reads TGTGCCAGCAGTGCGCGAAGGGGGTTTGGCTACCCCTTC.

The J gene is TRBJ2-5, the V gene TRBV28, with D possibly TRBD1 on 6 matching bases. Trimming took off 2 bases at V and 6 bases at J, with 16 bases between the two ends. Germline V CDR1 and CDR2: MDHEN, SYDVKM. The CDR3 has 15 amino acids. CDR3 in DNA: TGTGCCAGCAGTTTAAACCGACAGGCTATGAAGACCCAGTACTTC. Protein: CASSLNRQAMKTQYF.